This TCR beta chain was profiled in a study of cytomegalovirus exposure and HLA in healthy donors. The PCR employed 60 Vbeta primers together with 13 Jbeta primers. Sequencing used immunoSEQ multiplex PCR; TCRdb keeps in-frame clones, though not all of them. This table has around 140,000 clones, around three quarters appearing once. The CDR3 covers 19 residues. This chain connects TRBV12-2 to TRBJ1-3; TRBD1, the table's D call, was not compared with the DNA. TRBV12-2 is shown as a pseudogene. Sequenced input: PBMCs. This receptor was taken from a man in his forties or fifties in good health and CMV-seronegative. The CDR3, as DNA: TGTGCAAGTCGCTTAATGGCAAGACAGGGGCCCATGGGGGGAAACACCATATATTTT. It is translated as CASRLMARQGPMGGNTIYF.